The 25 T cell receptor beta chains listed next were all sequenced from one sample in a study of tumor and adjacent non-tumor tissue in lung cancer. The template was RNA from unsorted bulk tissue. More than 3 cm separated this lung sample from the edge of the tumor. A modified ARM-PCR protocol with three rounds of nested PCR amplified TCRbeta. TCRdb re-called the multiplex PCR reads with MiXCR, one entry per CDR3 protein. The table lists 65,000 to 85,000 distinct CDR3 sequences, approximately 73% of them singletons, with 45% in the top ten. Sequencing was done on a sample of distant non-tumor lung tissue. Receptors originate from a man aged 55-75 years with non-small cell lung cancer.

This clonotype was counted only a few times. An end of the junction does not agree with germline; a read error may underlie this. The CDR3 reads CTTRLPADTGELFF. The CDR3 DNA reads TGTACCACTCGGCTTCCGGCTGACACCGGGGAGCTGTTCTTT. This sequence joins TRBV6-5 and TRBJ2-2; perhaps TRBD2 as D (5 bases). The CDR3 contains 14 residues. The germline CDR1 and CDR2 sequences are MNHEY and SVGAGI.

Details on this clonotype: At one boundary the junction diverges from the germline segment, which might be a read error. The chain links TRBV4-1 to TRBJ1-2; TRBD1 aligns across 7 bases. CDR1 MGHRA and CDR2 YSYEKL come from the germline V gene. This CDR3 has 15 amino acids. CDR3 nucleotide sequence: TGCGCCAGCAACCAAGACAGACAGGGTGTCTATGGCTGCACCTTC. Amino acids: CASNQDRQGVYGCTF.

Notes on this clonotype: The junction shows a germline mismatch at one end, possibly a read error. This chain links TRBV13 with TRBJ2-3; D possibly uses TRBD1 or TRBD2 (5 bases each). The germline V gene encodes CDR1 PRHDT and CDR2 FYEKMQ (reference sequence). CDR3 length: 15 amino acids. As DNA, the CDR3 is TGTGCCAGCAACTTAGCGAGACAGAACACAGGTACACAGTATTTT. Its translation: CASNLARQNTGTQYF.

This chain connects TRBV7-9 to TRBJ2-7, with 9 bases lining up with TRBD2. CDR1 is SEHNR, CDR2 FQNEAQ, per germline (reference sequence). This CDR3 spans 14 amino acids. After removal of 10 bases from V and 7 bases from J, the junction contained 14 bases not matched to a gene. The CDR3 loop is CAKSGGTSRSEQYF. The CDR3 nucleotides read TGTGCCAAAAGCGGGGGGACTAGCCGGTCTGAGCAGTACTTC.

This chain joins TRBV6-6 and TRBJ1-4, with D uncertain. The CDR3 spans 15 residues. Germline V lookup: CDR1 MNHNY, CDR2 SVGAGI (reference sequence). Trimming cost V 8 bases and J 5 bases, with 18 bases left between them. This CDR3 is CASGRTVTGNEKLFF. DNA for the CDR3: TGTGCCAGCGGTAGAACCGTGACTGGGAATGAAAAACTGTTTTTT.

On this clonotype itself: At one end, the junction sequence differs from germline, possibly due to a read error. The chain is built from TRBV28 and TRBJ1-1, with D possibly TRBD1 on 5 matching bases. CDR1 is MDHEN and CDR2 is SYDVKM in the germline V gene. The CDR3 is made up of 15 amino acids. Written as DNA, the CDR3 is TGTGCCAGCGGACCCCTACAGGAACCGAACACCGAAGCTTTCTTT. This sequence encodes CASGPLQEPNTEAFF.

A remark on this clonotype: Given the absence of the conserved phenylalanine or tryptophan at the CDR3 end, a read error is likely. V usage is TRBV29-1 and J usage is TRBJ2-4; TRBD1 might be the D (5 bases). The germline V and J ends were trimmed by 4 bases and 4 bases, with 8 bases remaining between them. The CDR3 is made up of 12 amino acids. Per the germline V gene, CDR1 is SQVTM and CDR2 is ANQGSEA. CDR3: CSVADSKNIQYI. CDR3 DNA sequence: TGCAGCGTTGCAGACAGTAAAAACATTCAGTACATC.

On this clonotype: One base away lies a much larger clone, so this may be a sequencing read error. The chain combines TRBV21-1 with TRBJ1-3. TRBV21-1 is assigned pseudogene status. The CDR3 runs to 15 residues. The CDR3, as DNA: TGTGCCAGCAGCAAAGAAGGGAGTCCAGGAAACACCATATATTTT. Translating it yields CASSKEGSPGNTIYF.

Of note for this clonotype: The junction departs from germline at one end; a sequencing error may be responsible. The V call is TRBV29-1, the J call TRBJ2-1; TRBD2 agrees at 11 bases. Germline V gene sequence: CDR1 SQVTM, CDR2 ANQGSEA. CDR3 size: 14 residues. This CDR3 is CSVAGTSGSYEQLF. CDR3 coding DNA: TGCAGCGTAGCCGGCACTAGCGGGAGCTATGAGCAGCTCTTC.

As to this clonotype: Compared with germline, one end of the junction differs, possibly owing to a read error. The chain uses TRBV6-5 and TRBJ1-5; tentatively, D is TRBD1 (5 bases). Germline lookup yields CDR1 MNHEY and CDR2 SVGAGI. The CDR3 has 15 residues. The DNA of the CDR3 is TGTGACAGCAGAAAAGCCGGGACCGAAAATCAGTCCCAGCATTTT. This encodes CDSRKAGTENQSQHF.

This clonotype has at least ten counts. The chain combines TRBV6-5 with TRBJ1-2, with a weak D call TRBD1 (5 bases). The CDR3 sequence is 15 residues long. Germline-derived CDR1 and CDR2 are MNHEY and SVGAGI. Deletions cut 4 bases from V and 8 bases from J, with 20 bases between. CDR3 sequence: CASSWGLGGPGGYTF. The DNA of the CDR3 is TGTGCCAGCAGTTGGGGCCTCGGGGGTCCGGGGGGCTACACCTTC.

This clonotype was counted once. The junction shows a germline mismatch at one end, possibly a read error. The chain uses TRBV4-2 and TRBJ2-7; 9 nucleotides align to TRBD1. The DNA end is a closer match to TRBJ2-1, so the J assignment may be wrong. The CDR3 covers 14 residues. Per germline, CDR1 LGHNA and CDR2 YNFKEQ. The CDR3 DNA follows: TGTGCCAACAGCCCGACAGGGGGTAGGGATGAGCAGTTCTTC. This codes for CANSPTGGRDEQFF.

As to this clonotype: This may arise from a read error, as a much more abundant clone is one base away. The rearrangement uses TRBV4-1 and TRBJ1-1; D is unclear. The CDR3 has 13 residues. Germline CDR1 MGHRA, CDR2 YSYEKL. The CDR3 bases are TGCGCCAACAGCCAAGGCATTGATACTGAAGCTTTCTTT. As protein: CANSQGIDTEAFF.

A word on this clonotype: One end of the junction varies from germline; a read error may be responsible. V is TRBV4-1 and J is TRBJ2-1, with a weak D call TRBD1 (6 bases). Germline loops: CDR1 MGHRA, CDR2 YSYEKL. The CDR3 runs 15 residues. CDR3 sequence: CTSSGQTSSYNGQFF. CDR3 in DNA: TGCACCAGCTCCGGACAGACCAGCTCCTACAATGGGCAGTTCTTC.

The rearrangement uses TRBV6-1 and TRBJ2-7, with D hard to call. Germline V gives CDR1 MNHNS, CDR2 SASEGT. The CDR3 runs 16 residues. Trimming shortened V by 2 bases and J by 4 bases, and 18 bases separated the two germline ends. The CDR3 region is CASSERVWQRIYEQYF. CDR3 nucleotide sequence: TGTGCCAGCAGTGAAAGGGTATGGCAGAGGATTTACGAGCAGTACTTC.

A few counts support this clonotype. One junction end does not reproduce the germline sequence, and a read error may be involved. The gene calls are TRBV15 and TRBJ2-3, with D perhaps TRBD2 (6 bases). CDR1 is LNHNV, CDR2 YYDKDF, per germline (reference sequence). CDR3 size: 15 residues. Here the CDR3 DNA reads TGTGCCACCAGCAGAGAGGGGGGTAGCACAGATACGCAATATTTT. Translating it yields CATSREGGSTDTQYF.

The gene calls are TRBV28 and TRBJ1-5; D gene unclear. Germline V CDR1 and CDR2: MDHEN, SYDVKM. There are 13 residues in the CDR3. Trimming pared 6 bases from V and 7 bases from J, leaving 13 bases between. CDR3 in amino acids: CASSLDPGQPQHF. The CDR3 region has the DNA TGTGCCAGCAGCCTAGATCCCGGCCAGCCCCAGCATTTT. Using reference TRBV28 and TRBJ1-5 for the parts outside the CDR3, the full variable domain is DVKVTQSSRYLVKRTGEKVFLECVQDMDHENMFWYRQDPGLGLRLIYFSYDVKMKEKGDIPEGYSVSREKKERFSLILESASTNQTSMYLCASSLDPGQPQHFGDGTRLSIL.

In its sample, this clonotype was seen once. The rearrangement joins TRBV6-5 to TRBJ2-5; D uncertain. CDR1 and CDR2 from the germline V gene are MNHEY and SVGAGI. The CDR3 spans 12 residues. Deletions cut 7 bases from V and 5 bases from J, with 11 bases between. The CDR3 nucleotides are TGTGCCAGCATCTTGGGCGGTGAGACCCAGTACTTC. Amino acids: CASILGGETQYF.

J is TRBJ1-6 and V is TRBV9, with D unclear. The V gene's germline CDR1 is SGDLS and CDR2 YYNGEE. This CDR3 is 16 amino acids long. Between the trimmed V and J ends, which lost 3 bases and 7 bases, there was a span of 17 bases. CDR3 bases: TGTGCCAGCAGCGCCCCGGACGGAGGCGAAAATTCACCCCTCCACTTT. It encodes CASSAPDGGENSPLHF.

This clonotype was observed a handful of times. One base away lies a much larger clone, so this may be a sequencing read error. It is likely a read error, because the conserved phenylalanine at the end of the CDR3 is missing. The rearrangement links TRBV20-1 to TRBJ2-3; the match to TRBD1 covers 10 bases. V trimming: 4 bases; J trimming: 6 bases; junction bases outside the gene matches: 7. The CDR3 is 14 amino acids. CDR1 is DFQATT, CDR2 SNEGSKA, per germline (reference sequence). This chain's CDR3 is CSANPGQGGDTQYL. CDR3 sequence (DNA): TGCAGTGCTAACCCCGGACAGGGGGGTGATACGCAGTATCTT.

As for this clonotype: A read error may account for a junction end that differs from germline. The chain joins TRBV11-1 to TRBJ2-7, with 7 bases matching TRBD2. Per germline, CDR1 SGHAT and CDR2 FQDESV (reference sequence). This CDR3 comprises 14 residues. CDR3 in DNA: TGTGTCAGCAGATTAGTGGGAGGGAACTACGAGCAGTACTTC. Translating gives CVSRLVGGNYEQYF.

Notes on this clonotype: This sequence may be a read error, since a much larger clone differs from it by one base. The chain has TRBV11-2 and TRBJ2-3; TRBD2 might be the D (6 bases). CDR1 SGHAT and CDR2 FQNNGV come from the germline V gene. The V end was cut by 7 bases, the J end by 5 bases, with 19 bases between. This CDR3 region has 15 residues. The CDR3 here is CASTLKRVKIDTQYF. CDR3 DNA: TGTGCCAGCACCCTCAAGCGGGTCAAGATAGATACGCAGTATTTT. Using reference TRBV11-2 and TRBJ2-3 for the parts outside the CDR3, the full variable domain is EAGVAQSPRYKIIEKRQSVAFWCNPISGHATLYWYQQILGQGPKLLIQFQNNGVVDDSQLPKDRFSAERLKGVDSTLKIQPAKLEDSAVYLCASTLKRVKIDTQYFGPGTRLTVL.

A word on this clonotype: This likely comes from a read error, as the CDR3 has no conserved phenylalanine or tryptophan at its end. The chain couples TRBV12-3 or TRBV12-4 to TRBJ2-7; D is undetermined. Trimming pared 6 bases from V and 3 bases from J, leaving 12 bases between. The CDR3 has 13 residues. This chain's CDR3 is CASSDEYDYEQYL. CDR3 coding DNA: TGTGCCAGCAGCGACGAGTATGACTACGAGCAGTACTTA.

For this clonotype: The junction departs from germline at one end; a sequencing error may be responsible. This chain links TRBV28 with TRBJ2-7; 7 positions match TRBD1. In germline, CDR1 is MDHEN, CDR2 SYDVKM. The CDR3 consists of 14 residues. CDR3 loop: CVSRLDRDAYEQYF. The CDR3 nucleotides are TGTGTCAGCAGGCTCGACAGGGACGCCTACGAGCAGTATTTC.

The chain couples TRBV5-6 to TRBJ1-1, with D possibly being TRBD1 (5 bases). The CDR3 runs 16 residues. Germline values: CDR1 SGHDT, CDR2 YYEEEE. Deletions cut 3 bases from V and 5 bases from J, with 20 bases between. CDR3 coding DNA: TGTGCCAGCAGCTCCTTCCGCTCAGGGTCGAGAACTGAAGCTTTCTTT. It specifies CASSSFRSGSRTEAFF.